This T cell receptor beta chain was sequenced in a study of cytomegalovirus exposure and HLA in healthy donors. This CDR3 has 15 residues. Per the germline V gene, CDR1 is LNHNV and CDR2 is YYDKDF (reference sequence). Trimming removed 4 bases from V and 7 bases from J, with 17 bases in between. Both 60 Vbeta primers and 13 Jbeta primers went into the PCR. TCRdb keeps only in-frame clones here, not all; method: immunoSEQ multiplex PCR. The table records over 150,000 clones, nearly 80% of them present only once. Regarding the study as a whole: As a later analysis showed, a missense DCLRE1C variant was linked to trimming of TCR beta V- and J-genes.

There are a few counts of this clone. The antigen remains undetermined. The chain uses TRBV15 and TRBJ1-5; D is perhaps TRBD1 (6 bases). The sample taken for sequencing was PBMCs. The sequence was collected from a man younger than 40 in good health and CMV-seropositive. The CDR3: CATSTPEGVNQPQHF. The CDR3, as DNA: TGTGCCACCAGCACCCCCGAGGGGGTCAACCAGCCCCAGCATTTT.